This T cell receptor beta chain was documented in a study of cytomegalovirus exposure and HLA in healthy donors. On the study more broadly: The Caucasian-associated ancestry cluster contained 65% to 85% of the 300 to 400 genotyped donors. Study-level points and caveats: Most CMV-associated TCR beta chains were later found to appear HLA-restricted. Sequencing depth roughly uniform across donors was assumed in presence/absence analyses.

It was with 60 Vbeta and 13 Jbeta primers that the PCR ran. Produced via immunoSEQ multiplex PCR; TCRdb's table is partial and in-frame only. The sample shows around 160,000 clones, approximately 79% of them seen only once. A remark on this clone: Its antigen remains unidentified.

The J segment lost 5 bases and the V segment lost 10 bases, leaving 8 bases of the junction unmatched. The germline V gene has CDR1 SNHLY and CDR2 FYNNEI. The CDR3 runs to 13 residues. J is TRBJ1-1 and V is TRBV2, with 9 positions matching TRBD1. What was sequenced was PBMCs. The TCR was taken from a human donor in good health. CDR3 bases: TGTGCCACGGTACAGGGGGCGCGAACTGAAGCTTTCTTT. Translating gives CATVQGARTEAFF.